This T cell receptor (beta chain) was recorded in a study of shared clonotypes between healthy human individuals (dated by TCRdb to the early 2020s). As for the study more broadly: Two women and three men aged 18 to 49 years were included in the cohort. For each donor, CD4 naive and CD4 memory were each run on three plates, CD8 naive on two plates, and CD8 memory on one plate. To estimate repertoire size and how much clonotypes are shared between individuals, the study performed deep sequencing of blood TCR repertoires from a few healthy adults. Different laboratories and diverse techniques were used to prepare libraries and sequence TCR repertoires, to increase sequencing depth and limit assay-specific biases. Leukapheresis yielded between about 0.9 and 8.9 billion PBMCs per donor.

This clone was recorded a few times. No antigen is known for it. Within one base of it there is no much larger clone, and no base qualities were kept. Healthy HIV-negative adults with no recently reported acute infections or vaccinations were included as donors. All donors were Caucasian adults living in Nashville, Tennessee, USA. Magnetic negative selection was used to enrich CD4+ T cells, after which naive cells were positively selected on CD45RA and the negative fraction became the memory subset. After blood collection by leukapheresis, PBMCs were isolated using Ficoll-Histopaque density gradient centrifugation and then cryopreserved in the vapor phase of liquid nitrogen. Analytical flow cytometry was used to check the purity and quantity of every magnetically sorted T cell population. Genomic DNA was isolated from each sorted fraction and quantified by UV absorbance on a Nanodrop 2000c. TCR CDR3 regions were amplified from genomic DNA by multiplex PCR using the deep immunoSEQ assay. Extracted genomic DNA from each cell subset was spread evenly across all wells of several immunoSEQ 96-well plates, with each plate serving as a replicate. For sorted subsets, each replicate PCR was loaded with 200 ng genomic DNA, equivalent to approximately 27,000 T cell genomes. Purified libraries were quantified with a Qubit 3.0 fluorometer, sized on a Bioanalyzer 2100, and re-quantified with the KAPA Library Quantification kit. Every immunoSEQ 96-well plate was sequenced on a separate single-read 150-cycle Illumina NextSeq 550 flow cell. As for the authors' bioinformatics: Because only junctional sequences without quality scores were contained in the immunoSEQ output, filtering matching that applied to full-length reads could not be performed. Sequences were annotated with PyIR, a Python wrapper for IgBLAST v1.9, and V/J genes and CDR3 were assigned using IMGT germline references. Any read was removed if the V/J assignment was weak (E-value above 1e-6), the CDR3 was missing, or the read contained stop codons, out-of-frame junctions, or ambiguous translated residues. V3J clonotypes were defined by identical inferred V gene, J gene, and CDR3 amino acid sequence. To compute the percentage overlap between repertoires, the number of shared unique clonotypes was divided by the size of the smaller repertoire. RTK rarefaction, the Chao1 estimator, and Recon v2.1 estimates of unobserved clonotypes were used to assess repertoire richness. For all TCRbeta clonotypes obtained by the gDNA method from a handful of donors, generation probabilities were computed with OLGA. The clones in this table, taken by TCRdb from immuneACCESS, are in-frame only. Not every clone is retained; where verified, under half of the shortfall comes from an unresolved V gene, and the cause of the rest is unknown. For V, J and clone size, that table is used; D and trimming come from the DNA. The sample profile shows approximately 530,000 clones; about 96% of them were found once. The ten largest clones add up to around 0.067% of the sample.

Trimming accounts for 4 bases at V and 5 bases at J, while the number of junction bases matched to no gene is 3. According to the germline V gene, CDR1 reads SNHLY and CDR2 reads FYNNEI. Measured from the cysteine to the phenylalanine, the CDR3 is 14 residues long. Only CDR3 DNA is held: 42 bases, read in frame from base 1. Study-level results and caveats: Pairwise subsampling led to the expectation that sequencing depth would affect the degree of clonotype sharing among donors. When four donors were compared, the shared fraction of clonotypes was approximately 5% for naive CD4, roughly 3.3% for naive CD8, roughly 2.5% for memory CD4, and 0.35% to 0.5% for memory CD8. Compared with non-shared clonotypes, the clonotypes found in all four sorted-subset donors had higher generation probabilities. Because the study included a small number of donors, the genetic and exposure-history diversity represented was limited. Rarefaction of sorted-subset datasets indicated incomplete sequencing despite the large sequencing depth. Estimated clonotype richness was generally larger for naive than for memory subsets. Sampling was restricted to blood, and TCR repertoires in tissues likely differ from the TCR repertoires found in blood.

The receptor chain draws on TRBV2 and TRBJ2-5; the central 11 bases match TRBD1. The clonotype originates from a woman under 40 in good health. The sequenced sample was naive CD4+ T cells sorted from blood. The cell subset or site label of this sample denotes: CD45RA+ positively selected. The CDR3 here reads CASSGDRGKETQYF. The bases are TGTGCCAGCAGTGGGGACAGGGGGAAGGAGACCCAGTACTTC. The CDR3 plus the reference TRBV2 and TRBJ2-5 genes for the other parts give the full variable domain: EPEVTQTPSHQVTQMGQEVILRCVPISNHLYFYWYRQILGQKVEFLVSFYNNEISEKSEIFDDQFSVERPDGSNFTLKIRSTKLEDSAMYFCASSGDRGKETQYFGPGTRLLVL.